The rows below give T cell receptor beta chains drawn from one sample of a study of blood T cell repertoires in COVID-19. TCRdb's table, derived via immunoSEQ multiplex PCR, lists solely in-frame clones and lacks some. The data contain 200,000 to 250,000 clones, 75% to 90% of them singletons. Specimen: peripheral blood. The receptors derive from an elderly woman with COVID-19, enrolled during active disease. Each CDR3 is given with its conserved first and last residue. A D gene is named only where the DNA matches it firmly. Size tells how often a clone was seen (once, few, many) or the class of an expanded clone, and some rows leave it out.

TRBJ1-2 TRBV18 TRBD1 NA CASSPSTGLTYTF TGTGCCAGCTCCCCTTCGACAGGGCTTACCTACACCTTC
TRBJ1-2 TRBV7-9 NA NA CASSSKSEFHGYTF TGTGCCAGCAGCTCAAAGAGTGAGTTCCATGGCTACACCTTC
TRBJ1-6 TRBV7-6 NA NA CASSLASGGAGSPLHF TGTGCCAGCAGCTTAGCGTCGGGAGGGGCGGGTTCACCCCTCCACTTT
TRBJ2-5 TRBV3-1/TRBV3-2 TRBD2 NA CASSPQGSLAGDQGETQYF TGTGCCAGCAGCCCCCAGGGGTCACTAGCGGGAGACCAAGGGGAGACCCAGTACTTC
TRBJ1-2 TRBV28 TRBD1 NA CASRTPGGGYTF TGTGCCAGCAGGACTCCAGGGGGTGGCTACACCTTC
TRBJ1-2 TRBV7-9 NA NA CASSLAGGSANYGYTF TGTGCCAGCAGCTTAGCGGGGGGTTCTGCGAACTATGGCTACACCTTC
TRBJ1-5 TRBV6-2/TRBV6-3 NA NA CASSYTTWNQPQHF TGTGCCAGCAGTTACACAACATGGAATCAGCCCCAGCATTTT
TRBJ2-1 TRBV7-9 NA NA CASSFGASGEQFF TGTGCCAGCAGCTTTGGAGCGAGTGGAGAGCAGTTCTTC
TRBJ1-2 TRBV5-1 TRBD1 NA CASSFGTVEAYGYTF TGCGCCAGCAGCTTCGGGACAGTGGAAGCCTATGGCTACACCTTC
TRBJ2-7 TRBV7-3 NA once CASARSGPYEQYF TGTGCCAGCGCACGGAGCGGCCCCTACGAGCAGTACTTC
TRBJ1-1 TRBV9 TRBD1 NA CASSPAGTAILTGEAFF TGTGCCAGCAGCCCGGCCGGGACAGCCATCCTTACTGGGGAAGCTTTCTTT
TRBJ2-7 TRBV24-1 NA NA CATSDSGWREQYF TGTGCCACCAGTGATTCGGGATGGAGGGAGCAGTACTTC
TRBJ1-4 TRBV7-2 NA NA CASSLAQSTNEKLFF TGTGCCAGCAGCTTAGCACAATCAACTAATGAAAAACTGTTTTTT
TRBJ1-1 TRBV21-1 NA NA CASRTTGPEAFF TGTGCCAGCAGGACGACAGGTCCTGAAGCTTTCTTT
TRBJ2-7 TRBV9 TRBD2 NA CASSEGLAGGSYEQYF TGTGCCAGCAGCGAGGGGTTAGCGGGGGGCTCCTACGAGCAGTACTTC
TRBJ2-1 TRBV15 NA once CATSTSDSSYNEQFF TGTGCCACCAGTACCAGCGATAGCTCCTACAATGAGCAGTTCTTC
TRBJ1-1 TRBV3-1/TRBV3-2 NA NA CASSHLDKEAFF TGTGCCAGCAGCCATCTGGACAAGGAAGCTTTCTTT
TRBJ1-1 TRBV6-5 TRBD1 NA CASRLRFPQGTEAFF TGTGCCAGCAGACTTCGGTTTCCACAGGGGACTGAAGCTTTCTTT
TRBJ2-7 TRBV5-1 TRBD1 NA CASTPGTVPSGYEQYF TGCGCCAGCACCCCAGGGACAGTCCCTTCCGGGTACGAGCAGTACTTC
TRBJ1-1 TRBV6-2/TRBV6-3 TRBD1 NA CASSYLGQGVTEAFF TGTGCCAGCAGTTATTTGGGACAGGGAGTGACTGAAGCTTTCTTT
TRBJ2-7 TRBV18 TRBD1 NA CASSPFRDRANEQYF TGTGCCAGCTCACCCTTCCGAGACAGGGCAAACGAGCAGTACTTC
TRBJ2-7 TRBV28 TRBD2 NA CASSFSGLAEPYEQYF TGTGCCAGCAGTTTCTCGGGGCTAGCGGAACCCTACGAGCAGTACTTC
TRBJ1-1 TRBV6-5 NA NA CASRKQGSEAFF TGTGCCAGCAGAAAACAGGGCTCTGAAGCTTTCTTT
TRBJ1-1 TRBV6-6 NA many CASTWDIYTEAFF TGTGCCAGCACTTGGGACATTTACACTGAAGCTTTCTTT